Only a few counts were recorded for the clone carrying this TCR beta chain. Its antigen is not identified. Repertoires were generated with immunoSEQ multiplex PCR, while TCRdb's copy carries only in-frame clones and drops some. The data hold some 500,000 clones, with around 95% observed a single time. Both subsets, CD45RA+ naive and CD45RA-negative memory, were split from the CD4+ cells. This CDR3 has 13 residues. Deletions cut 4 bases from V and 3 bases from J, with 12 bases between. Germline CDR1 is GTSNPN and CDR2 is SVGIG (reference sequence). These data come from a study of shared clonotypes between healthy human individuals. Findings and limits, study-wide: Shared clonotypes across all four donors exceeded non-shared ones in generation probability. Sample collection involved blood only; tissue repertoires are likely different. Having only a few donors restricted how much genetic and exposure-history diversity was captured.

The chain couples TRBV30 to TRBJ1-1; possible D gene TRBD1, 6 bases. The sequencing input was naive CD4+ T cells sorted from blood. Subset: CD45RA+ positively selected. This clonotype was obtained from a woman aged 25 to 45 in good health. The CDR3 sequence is CAWKKQGHTEAFF. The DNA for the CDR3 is TGTGCCTGGAAAAAGCAGGGGCACACTGAAGCTTTCTTT.